Following are 17 T cell receptor beta chains from one sample sequenced in a study of blood T cell repertoires in COVID-19 (TCRdb year 2020). Libraries were constructed by the immunoSEQ multiplex PCR assay. Entries here come from immuneACCESS through TCRdb and include only in-frame sequences with V and J called. Some clones fail to appear in such tables; in the studies checked, an unresolved V gene covers under half of the shortfall, and the cause of the remainder is unknown. The sample table shows some 50,000 clones, and approximately 93% are seen once. The ten largest clones represent about 1% of the sample. Sample: peripheral blood. The receptor source for this set is a man aged 60 to 69 with COVID-19, enrolled during active disease.

The chain carries TRBV7-2 and TRBJ1-5; no clear D. Germline loops: CDR1 SGHTA, CDR2 FQGNSA. V was cut by 1 base and J by 5 bases, with 6 bases left in between. The CDR3 length is 13 residues. The CDR3 loop reads CASSLGHDQPQHF. CDR3 in DNA: TGTGCCAGCAGCTTAGGGCACGATCAGCCCCAGCATTTT.

The V and J genes are TRBV7-2 and TRBJ1-2; 7 bases map to TRBD1. The CDR3 spans 13 residues. Germline CDR1 and CDR2: SGHTA and FQGNSA. V lost 5 bases and J lost 7; bases outside the gene matches: 7. The CDR3 DNA follows: TGTGCCAGCAGCCATGACAGGGTGCTTGGCTACACCTTC. As protein: CASSHDRVLGYTF.

The CDR3 nucleotides read TGTGCCAGTAGTATCCAGGGGGGCCTCTCACCCCTCCACTTT. It translates to CASSIQGGLSPLHF. J is TRBJ1-6 and V is TRBV19, with 7 positions matching TRBD1. Germline lookup yields CDR1 LNHDA and CDR2 SQIVND (reference sequence). This CDR3 comprises 14 residues. The ends lost 3 bases at V and 10 bases at J; junction bases unmatched: 6.

Only a few counts were recorded for this clone. This rearrangement joins TRBV29-1 to TRBJ2-2; D is unresolved. CDR1 and CDR2 from the germline V gene are SQVTM and ANQGSEA. The CDR3 is 14 amino acids. Trimming removed 0 bases at V and 12 bases at J, with 17 bases between. The CDR3 nucleotides are TGCAGCGTTGAAGAATTTTCGAGTACCAGGAAGCTGTTTTTT. This encodes CSVEEFSSTRKLFF.

This clone was observed a single time. V and J are TRBV21-1 and TRBJ2-3; the tabulated D call, TRBD2, remains unverified against the DNA. TRBV21-1 is flagged as a pseudogene. CDR3 length equals 24 residues. This CDR3 is CASSTKGAGLVPCLSKISTDTQYF. CDR3 coding DNA: TGTGCCAGCAGCACAAAGGGTGCGGGACTAGTTCCTTGTCTGAGTAAGATTAGCACAGATACGCAGTATTTT.

V gene TRBV11-2 combines with J gene TRBJ2-2; 10 bases are shared with TRBD2. CDR3 length equals 16 residues. Germline values: CDR1 SGHAT, CDR2 FQNNGV. With 1 base clipped from V and 4 bases from J, the junction kept 3 bases outside the gene matches. The CDR3: CASSLGTSGFTGELFF. The CDR3 DNA sequence: TGTGCCAGCAGCTTAGGGACTAGCGGCTTCACCGGGGAGCTGTTTTTT.

CDR3 sequence reads: CASSFLQGMGAKNIQYF. Written as DNA, the CDR3 is TGCGCCAGCAGCTTCTTACAGGGGATGGGAGCCAAAAACATTCAGTACTTC. The J gene is TRBJ2-4, the V gene TRBV5-1; TRBD1 matches at 7 bases. Germline values: CDR1 SGHRS, CDR2 YFSETQ. CDR3 length equals 17 residues. Trimming removed 2 bases from V and 0 bases from J; junction bases left unmatched: 8. Full variable domain (rest looked up from reference TRBV5-1 and TRBJ2-4): KAGVTQTPRYLIKTRGQQVTLSCSPISGHRSVSWYQQTPGQGLQFLFEYFSETQRNKGNFPGRFSGRQFSNSRSEMNVSTLELGDSALYLCASSFLQGMGAKNIQYFGAGTRLSVL.

The V gene is TRBV12-3 or TRBV12-4, the J gene TRBJ2-2; no clear D gene. Trimming cost V 6 bases and J 6 bases, with 8 bases left between them. The CDR3 contains 12 residues. CDR3 nucleotides: TGTGCCAGCAGACCTGGAGCCGGGGAGCTGTTTTTT. Residues: CASRPGAGELFF.

This chain links TRBV10-2 with TRBJ2-2; 9 bases line up with TRBD1. Trimming took 2 bases from V and 7 from J; bases not matched to a gene: 2. The CDR3 runs to 14 residues. Germline V gives CDR1 WSHSY, CDR2 SAAADI. CDR3 sequence reads: CASSETGGIGELFF. The CDR3 region has the DNA TGCGCCAGCAGTGAGACAGGGGGCATCGGGGAGCTGTTTTTT.

The chain is built from TRBV7-8 and TRBJ1-1; TRBD1 agrees at 8 bases. Trimming took 1 base from V and 0 from J; bases not matched to a gene: 4. There are 16 residues in the CDR3. Germline V gives CDR1 SGHVS, CDR2 FQNEAQ. CDR3 residues: CASSLGPRGLNTEAFF. Here the CDR3 DNA reads TGTGCCAGCAGCTTAGGACCCAGGGGGCTGAACACTGAAGCTTTCTTT.

CDR3 sequence reads: CASRREFQSAQYF. The CDR3 DNA is TGCGCCAGCAGACGCGAGTTTCAATCGGCCCAGTACTTC. The chain carries TRBV5-1 and TRBJ2-5; D remains ambiguous. CDR1 is SGHRS and CDR2 is YFSETQ in the germline V gene. Deletions cut 5 bases from V and 9 bases from J, with 17 bases between. The CDR3 extends over 13 amino acids. The whole variable domain, filled in from reference TRBV5-1 and TRBJ2-5, reads KAGVTQTPRYLIKTRGQQVTLSCSPISGHRSVSWYQQTPGQGLQFLFEYFSETQRNKGNFPGRFSGRQFSNSRSEMNVSTLELGDSALYLCASRREFQSAQYFGPGTRLLVL.

The gene calls are TRBV7-8 and TRBJ1-3; D remains unclear. This CDR3 region has 14 residues. Trimming shortened V by 3 bases and J by 0 bases, and 6 bases separated the two germline ends. Germline V gene sequence: CDR1 SGHVS, CDR2 FQNEAQ. In nucleotides, the CDR3 is TGTGCCAGCAGCTTGAGTATCTCTGGAAACACCATATATTTT. Protein product: CASSLSISGNTIYF.

This rearrangement joins TRBV2 to TRBJ2-7, with D maybe TRBD2 (5 bases). The CDR3 totals 12 residues. V lost 6 bases and J lost 7, with 13 bases in between. CDR1 is SNHLY, CDR2 FYNNEI, per germline. The CDR3 nucleotides are TGTGCCAGCAGGGACCCAACGGGGGAGCAGTACTTC. Its translation: CASRDPTGEQYF.

This chain uses TRBV7-9 with TRBJ1-2, with 9 bases aligning to TRBD1. This CDR3 comprises 18 residues. V was pared by 7 bases and J by 2 bases, with 17 bases of the junction left unmatched. Germline CDR1 is SEHNR and CDR2 is FQNEAQ (reference sequence). This chain's CDR3 is CASNTRTGGASENYGYTF. In nucleotides, the CDR3 is TGTGCCAGCAACACTCGAACAGGGGGCGCGAGTGAAAACTATGGCTACACCTTC.

V is TRBV28 and J is TRBJ1-6; D is possibly TRBD1 (6 bases). This CDR3 has 16 residues. CDR1 and CDR2 from the germline V gene are MDHEN and SYDVKM. Trimming removed 7 bases at V and 2 bases at J, with 15 bases between. CDR3: CASNVGQTTYNSPLHF. The CDR3 region has the DNA TGTGCCAGCAACGTCGGACAGACGACCTATAATTCACCCCTCCACTTT.

This clone was counted a single time. V gene TRBV7-3 combines with J gene TRBJ2-1; TRBD2 aligns across 13 bases. Germline values: CDR1 SGHTA, CDR2 FQGTGA. The CDR3 is 18 residues long. The V gene end was trimmed by 5 bases and the J gene end by 5 bases; junction bases not matched to a gene: 12. The CDR3 bases are TGTGCCAGCAGCCCGGCCGGGACTAGCGGGAATAGCCACAATGAGCAGTTCTTC. Residues: CASSPAGTSGNSHNEQFF.

The chain couples TRBV6-5 to TRBJ1-5; 8 positions match TRBD1. The CDR3 contains 15 residues. CDR1 and CDR2 from the germline V gene are MNHEY and SVGAGI. V lost 6 bases, J lost 1 base, and 5 bases stayed unmatched. The CDR3, as DNA: TGTGCCAGCAGCCCAAACAGGGGGAGCAATCAGCCCCAGCATTTT. This codes for CASSPNRGSNQPQHF.